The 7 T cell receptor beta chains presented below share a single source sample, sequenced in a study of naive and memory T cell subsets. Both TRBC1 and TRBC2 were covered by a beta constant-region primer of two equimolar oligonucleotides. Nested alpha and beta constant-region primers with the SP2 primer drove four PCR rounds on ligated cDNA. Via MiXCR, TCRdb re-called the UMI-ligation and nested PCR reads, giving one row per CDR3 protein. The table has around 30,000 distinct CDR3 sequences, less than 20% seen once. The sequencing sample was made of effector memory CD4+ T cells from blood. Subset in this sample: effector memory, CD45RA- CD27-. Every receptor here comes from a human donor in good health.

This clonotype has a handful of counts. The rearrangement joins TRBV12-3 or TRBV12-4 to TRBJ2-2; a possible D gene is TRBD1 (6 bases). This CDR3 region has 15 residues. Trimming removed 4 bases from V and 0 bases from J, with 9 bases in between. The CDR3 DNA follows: TGTGCCAGCAGTTACAGGGTGTCGAACACCGGGGAGCTGTTTTTT. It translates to CASSYRVSNTGELFF.

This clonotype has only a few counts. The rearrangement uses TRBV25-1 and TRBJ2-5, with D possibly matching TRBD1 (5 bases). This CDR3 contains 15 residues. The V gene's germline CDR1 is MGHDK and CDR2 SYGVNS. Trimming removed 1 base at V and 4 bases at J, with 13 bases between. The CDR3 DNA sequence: TGTGCCAGCAGTGAATCGGCAGGGTCGTTAGAGACCCAGTACTTC. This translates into CASSESAGSLETQYF.

The chain's CDR3 is CSAMDRGDTQYF. CDR3 nucleotide sequence: TGCAGTGCTATGGACAGGGGAGATACGCAGTATTTT. V gene TRBV20-1 combines with J gene TRBJ2-3; 9 bases are a match to TRBD1. Losses at the gene ends were 4 bases for V and 5 bases for J; bases not matched to a gene: 1. CDR3 length: 12 amino acids. CDR1 DFQATT and CDR2 SNEGSKA come from the germline V gene (reference sequence).

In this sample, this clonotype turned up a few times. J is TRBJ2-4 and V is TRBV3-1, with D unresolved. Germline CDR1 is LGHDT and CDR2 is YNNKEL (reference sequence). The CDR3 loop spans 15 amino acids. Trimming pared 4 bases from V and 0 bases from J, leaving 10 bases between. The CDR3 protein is CASSPNALAKNIQYF. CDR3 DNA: TGTGCCAGCAGCCCGAATGCCTTAGCCAAAAACATTCAGTACTTC. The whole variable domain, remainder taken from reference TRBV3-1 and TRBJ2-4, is DTAVSQTPKYLVTQMGNDKSIKCEQNLGHDTMYWYKQDSKKFLKIMFSYNNKELIINETVPNRFSPKSPDKAHLNLHINSLELGDSAVYFCASSPNALAKNIQYFGAGTRLSVL.

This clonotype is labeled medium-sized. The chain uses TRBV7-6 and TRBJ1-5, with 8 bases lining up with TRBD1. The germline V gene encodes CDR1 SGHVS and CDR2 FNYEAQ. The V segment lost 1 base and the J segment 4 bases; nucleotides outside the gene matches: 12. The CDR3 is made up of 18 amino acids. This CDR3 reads CASSLETGESWRNQPQHF. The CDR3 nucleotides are TGTGCCAGCAGCTTAGAGACAGGGGAAAGTTGGAGGAATCAGCCCCAGCATTTT.

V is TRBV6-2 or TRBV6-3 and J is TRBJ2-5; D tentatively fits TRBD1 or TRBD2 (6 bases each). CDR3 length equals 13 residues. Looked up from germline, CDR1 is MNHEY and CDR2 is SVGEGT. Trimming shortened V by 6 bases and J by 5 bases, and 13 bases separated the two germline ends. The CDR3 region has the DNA TGTGCCAGCAGCGGGGGCCCTAAGGAGACCCAGTACTTC. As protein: CASSGGPKETQYF.

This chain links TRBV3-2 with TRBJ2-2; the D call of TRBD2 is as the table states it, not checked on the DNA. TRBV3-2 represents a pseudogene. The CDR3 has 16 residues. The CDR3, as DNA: TGTGCCAGCTTTATACTAGCGGGATCGGACACCGGGGAGCTGTTTTTT. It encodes CASFILAGSDTGELFF.